The 2 T cell receptor beta chains in this list originate from one sample, sequenced in a study of CDR3 diversity in severe acne. TCRdb re-analysed the PCR reads in MiXCR, keeping a single row per CDR3 protein. The sample holds fewer than 90,000 distinct CDR3 sequences, 45% to 60% seen once. The sample was blood. The receptors were sampled from a male donor in good health, without acne.

This clonotype was detected many times. This chain connects TRBV29-1 to TRBJ1-1, with D hard to call. V was trimmed by 2 bases and J by 1 base, leaving 5 bases between them. CDR3 length: 12 amino acids. Germline assignment: CDR1 SQVTM and CDR2 ANQGSEA. DNA of the CDR3: TGCAGCGTTGAACGGCAGAACACTGAAGCTTTCTTT. Encoded protein: CSVERQNTEAFF.

This chain links TRBV13 with TRBJ1-1; D may be TRBD1 (5 bases). V gave up 8 bases and J gave up 5 bases, with 18 bases separating them. Germline CDR1 and CDR2: PRHDT and FYEKMQ (reference sequence). The CDR3 is 14 residues long. The CDR3 reads CASAESGGRTEAFF. The CDR3 DNA reads as TGTGCCAGCGCCGAAAGTGGGGGACGGACTGAAGCTTTCTTT.